Below are 22 T cell receptor beta chains sequenced from a single sample in a study of cytomegalovirus exposure and HLA in healthy donors. The PCR contained 60 Vbeta and 13 Jbeta primers. Profiling relied on immunoSEQ multiplex PCR, and the TCRdb table lists in-frame clones only, not all of them. The sample shows about 180,000 clones, around 84% of them seen only once. Sequenced: PBMCs. These receptors were taken from a girl aged 2 to 9 in good health and CMV-seropositive.

The chain employs TRBV19 and TRBJ1-1, with 9 bases matching TRBD1. Per the germline V gene, CDR1 is LNHDA and CDR2 is SQIVND (reference sequence). This CDR3 is built from 14 residues. V lost 5 bases, J lost 4 bases, and 5 bases stayed unmatched. CDR3: CASSGGQGVTEAFF. The DNA of the CDR3 is TGTGCCAGTAGTGGGGGACAGGGTGTCACTGAAGCTTTCTTT.

This clone is a singleton in its sample. The V gene is TRBV27, the J gene TRBJ1-4, with TRBD1 identical over 8 bases. The germline gives CDR1 MNHEY, CDR2 SMNVEV (reference sequence). There are 13 residues in the CDR3. J gave up 7 bases and V 6 bases, and 4 bases lay outside the gene matches. Here the CDR3 reads CASRQTGGEKLFF. The CDR3 nucleotides read TGTGCCAGCAGACAAACAGGGGGTGAAAAACTGTTTTTT.

This clone appeared a single time. CDR3 in amino acids: CASRTGRPSDTQYF. The CDR3 region has the DNA TGTGCCAGTAGGACAGGGAGGCCCTCAGATACGCAGTATTTT. The chain carries TRBV19 and TRBJ2-3; maybe TRBD1 (7 bases). This CDR3 has 14 residues. With 6 bases removed from V and 4 bases from J, the gap between germline ends came to 14 bases. CDR1 and CDR2 (germline): LNHDA, SQIVND (reference sequence).

This clone was observed a few times. The chain joins TRBV4-1 to TRBJ2-7; D not resolved. The CDR3 sequence is 13 residues long. The V and J ends lost 1 base and 2 bases respectively, with 6 bases between them. Germline CDR1 is MGHRA and CDR2 is YSYEKL. The CDR3 spells CASSQALTYEQYF. CDR3 nucleotide sequence: TGCGCCAGCAGCCAAGCTCTTACCTACGAGCAGTACTTC.

The chain links TRBV7-2 to TRBJ2-3, with 9 nucleotides matching TRBD1. The length of the CDR3 is 16 residues. Losses at the gene ends were 4 bases for V and 2 bases for J; bases not matched to a gene: 7. Germline V gives CDR1 SGHTA, CDR2 FQGNSA. The CDR3 region is CASSSPGQGITDTQYF. CDR3 in DNA: TGTGCCAGCAGCTCTCCGGGACAGGGCATCACAGATACGCAGTATTTT.

This chain joins TRBV6-1 and TRBJ1-1; TRBD1 aligns across 8 bases. The CDR3 spans 16 residues. Germline loops: CDR1 MNHNS, CDR2 SASEGT. V gave up 4 bases and J gave up 2 bases; unmatched junction bases: 9. Written as DNA, the CDR3 is TGTGCCAGCAGTGCCTATAACAGGGGGGGAAACACTGAAGCTTTCTTT. Translating it yields CASSAYNRGGNTEAFF.

The J gene is TRBJ1-4, the V gene TRBV6-5, with D unresolved. The CDR3 covers 13 residues. With 11 bases removed from V and 6 bases from J, the gap between germline ends came to 16 bases. Germline CDR1 reads MNHEY; CDR2 reads SVGAGI. The DNA for the CDR3 is TGTGCCGTATCTCGGGGTTGGCATGAAAAACTGTTTTTT. Protein sequence: CAVSRGWHEKLFF.

The chain employs TRBV5-4 and TRBJ1-5; D remains ambiguous. The CDR3 spans 15 residues. The germline gives CDR1 SGHNT, CDR2 YYREEE (reference sequence). V was trimmed by 3 bases and J by 2 bases, leaving 12 bases between them. This CDR3 reads CASSSMEEGNQPQHF. The CDR3 DNA reads TGTGCCAGCAGCTCTATGGAGGAGGGCAATCAGCCCCAGCATTTT.

The V gene is TRBV28, the J gene TRBJ1-4, with a tentative D call TRBD1 (5 bases). Trimming cost V 2 bases and J 0 bases, with 10 bases left between them. Germline-derived CDR1 and CDR2 are MDHEN and SYDVKM. The CDR3 spans 16 residues. The CDR3 DNA reads as TGTGCCAGCAGTTTAATCGGGGGATCAACTAATGAAAAACTGTTTTTT. Translation: CASSLIGGSTNEKLFF.

The V and J genes are TRBV7-3 and TRBJ2-5; 8 positions agree with TRBD2. The CDR3 sequence is 12 residues long. After removal of 5 bases from V and 9 bases from J, the junction contained 5 bases not matched to a gene. CDR1 SGHTA and CDR2 FQGTGA come from the germline V gene. The chain's CDR3 is CASSETGGAQYF. The CDR3 nucleotides are TGTGCCAGCAGCGAAACCGGGGGGGCCCAGTACTTC. Supplemented by reference TRBV7-3 and TRBJ2-5, the full variable domain reads GAGVSQTPSNKVTEKGKYVELRCDPISGHTALYWYRQSLGQGPEFLIYFQGTGAADDSGLPNDRFFAVRPEGSVSTLKIQRTERGDSAVYLCASSETGGAQYFGPGTRLLVL.

The V gene is TRBV9, the J gene TRBJ2-7; TRBD2 matches 7 bases. From germline, CDR1 is SGDLS and CDR2 YYNGEE. V was pared by 3 bases and J by 1 base, with 4 bases of the junction left unmatched. The CDR3 covers 14 residues. The CDR3 reads CASSGRGSSYEQYF. CDR3 DNA sequence: TGTGCCAGCAGCGGACGCGGGAGTTCCTACGAGCAGTACTTC.

The chain is built from TRBV11-2 and TRBJ2-7; TRBD1 aligns across 8 bases. This CDR3 contains 14 residues. V dropped 5 bases and J dropped 2; count of bases not matched to a gene: 5. In germline, CDR1 is SGHAT, CDR2 FQNNGV. Here the CDR3 reads CASSPTGDPYEQYF. The CDR3, as DNA: TGTGCCAGCAGCCCGACAGGGGATCCCTACGAGCAGTACTTC.

Concerning this clone itself: Additional DNA sequences in this sample encode the identical CDR3. CDR3 sequence (DNA): TGTGCCAGCAGTGAAGACTGGGGAGACTACAACACCGGGGAGCTGTTTTTT. Protein sequence: CASSEDWGDYNTGELFF. V and J are TRBV2 and TRBJ2-2; a weak D match, TRBD2 (5 bases). The germline V gene encodes CDR1 SNHLY and CDR2 FYNNEI. The CDR3 has 17 amino acids. V was cut by 1 base and J by 2 bases, with 14 bases left in between.

This rearrangement joins TRBV11-1 to TRBJ2-7, with 7 bases that match TRBD2. CDR3 length equals 18 residues. The trim removed 1 base at V and 0 bases at J, leaving 12 bases unmatched. The germline gives CDR1 SGHAT, CDR2 FQDESV (reference sequence). CDR3 coding DNA: TGTGCCAGCAGCTTAGTTCCCCGGTTACTAGCGAGCTCCTACGAGCAGTACTTC. Translated, it gives CASSLVPRLLASSYEQYF.

This chain uses TRBV28 with TRBJ2-2; weak D call: TRBD2 (5 bases). Trimming took 3 bases from V and 5 from J, leaving 16 bases between them. From germline, CDR1 is MDHEN and CDR2 SYDVKM. The CDR3 runs to 16 residues. The CDR3 sequence is CASSFPGSSATGELFF. In nucleotides, the CDR3 is TGTGCCAGCAGTTTTCCGGGAAGTAGTGCGACCGGGGAGCTGTTTTTT.

The chain is built from TRBV9 and TRBJ2-7; the match to TRBD1 covers 7 bases. CDR1 SGDLS and CDR2 YYNGEE come from the germline V gene. J was trimmed by 2 bases and V by 0 bases; bases with no gene match: 5. The CDR3 runs 15 residues. This CDR3 reads CASSVGQGVAYEQYF. The CDR3 DNA follows: TGTGCCAGCAGCGTAGGACAGGGAGTTGCCTACGAGCAGTACTTC.

The chain links TRBV19 to TRBJ1-5; a weak D match, TRBD1 (6 bases). With 1 base removed from V and 3 bases from J, the gap between germline ends came to 10 bases. CDR3 length equals 15 residues. The germline CDR1 and CDR2 sequences are LNHDA and SQIVND (reference sequence). CDR3 coding DNA: TGTGCCAGTAGTATAGGGTGGACAGTCAATCAGCCCCAGCATTTT. It translates to CASSIGWTVNQPQHF.

V usage is TRBV6-6 and J usage is TRBJ2-5; no firm D call. In germline, CDR1 is MNHNY, CDR2 SVGAGI (reference sequence). The CDR3 covers 14 residues. Between the trimmed V and J ends, which lost 2 bases and 5 bases, there was a span of 12 bases. This chain's CDR3 is CASSYTLSLETQYF. The CDR3 region has the DNA TGTGCCAGCAGTTACACCCTTAGTTTGGAGACCCAGTACTTC.

This rearrangement joins TRBV30 to TRBJ1-5; no clear D gene. Trimming removed 3 bases at V and 5 bases at J, with 8 bases between. The CDR3 contains 12 residues. The germline V gene has CDR1 GTSNPN and CDR2 SVGIG (reference sequence). CDR3 sequence (DNA): TGTGCCTGGAGCCCTATGGATCAGCCCCAGCATTTT. Its translation is CAWSPMDQPQHF. Full variable domain (missing parts from reference TRBV30 and TRBJ1-5): SQTIHQWPATLVQPVGSPLSLECTVEGTSNPNLYWYRQAAGRGLQLLFYSVGIGQISSEVPQNLSASRPQDRQFILSSKKLLLSDSGFYLCAWSPMDQPQHFGDGTRLSIL.

This chain uses TRBV2 with TRBJ1-1; D might be TRBD1 (5 bases). Trimming took 4 bases from V and 5 from J, leaving 14 bases between them. The CDR3 is 14 residues long. Per the germline V gene, CDR1 is SNHLY and CDR2 is FYNNEI. The CDR3 DNA is TGTGCCAGCAGTGGGTTATTGGGGCGTACTGAAGCTTTCTTT. Its translation: CASSGLLGRTEAFF.

V is TRBV5-4 and J is TRBJ1-1, with unresolved D. The V end was cut by 0 bases, the J end by 0 bases, with 6 bases between. This CDR3 has 14 residues. Germline V lookup: CDR1 SGHNT, CDR2 YYREEE (reference sequence). CDR3 amino acids: CASSLGGMNTEAFF. In nucleotides, the CDR3 is TGTGCCAGCAGCTTGGGAGGTATGAACACTGAAGCTTTCTTT.

The V call is TRBV10-1, the J call TRBJ2-3; weak D call: TRBD2 (5 bases). CDR3 length: 14 residues. Germline lookup yields CDR1 WNHNN and CDR2 SYGVQD (reference sequence). V was shortened by 3 bases and J by 3 bases, with 10 bases between the two germline ends. The CDR3 bases are TGCGCCAGCAGTGATCGACGGGGTACAGATACGCAGTATTTT. The encoded protein is CASSDRRGTDTQYF.